One T cell receptor beta chain is described in this entry. Antigen unknown. Indicated time point: week 35, safety follow-up. Vaccination used 300 ug of mutant IDH1 20-mer peptide per dose, with topical imiquimod. CDR3 length equals 15 residues. Germline trimming cut 0 bases from V and 3 bases from J; bases unmatched to any gene: 5. Germline V gene lookup returns CDR1 GTSNPN and CDR2 SVGIG (reference sequence). Assay used: immunoSEQ multiplex PCR; TCRdb lists only in-frame clones, some missing. This sample yields 40,000 to 50,000 clones, of which around 89% are seen a single time; 1.5% belongs to the top ten. This sample is drawn from a study of a mutant IDH1 vaccine in newly diagnosed glioma.

The chain recombines TRBV30 with TRBJ2-1; 7 bases fit TRBD2. The TCR comes from a man aged 40-50 years with glioma. This specimen was PBMCs, taken from a glioma patient whose treatment included an IDH1 peptide vaccine. This CDR3 is CAWSVDGGIYNEQFF. In DNA form, the CDR3 reads TGTGCCTGGAGTGTAGACGGGGGGATCTACAATGAGCAGTTCTTC.